This T cell receptor (beta chain) was sequenced during a study of shared clonotypes between healthy human individuals (dated by TCRdb to 2018 to 2021). About the study as a whole: The cohort comprised two women and a few men aged 18 to 49 years. To estimate repertoire size and how much clonotype sharing occurs between individuals, the study deeply sequenced the blood TCR repertoires of five healthy adults. Different laboratories and diverse techniques were used to prepare libraries and sequence TCR repertoires, to increase sequencing depth and limit assay-specific biases. Between about 0.94 and 10 billion PBMCs per donor were obtained by leukapheresis. Points the paper makes about the study in general: Pairwise subsampling indicated that sequencing depth was expected to affect the degree of clonotype sharing among donors. Because the study included only a small number of donors, the genetic and exposure-history diversity represented was limited. Only blood was sampled, and tissue TCR repertoires likely differ from those in blood.

Healthy HIV-negative adults with no recently reported acute infections or vaccinations were included as donors. All donors were Caucasian adults living in Nashville, Tennessee, USA. For unsorted samples, tens of millions of PBMCs were counted, and genomic DNA was extracted using the QIAamp DNA Blood Mini kit. Blood was obtained by leukapheresis, after which PBMCs were separated by Ficoll-Histopaque density gradient centrifugation and cryopreserved in liquid nitrogen vapor phase. TCR CDR3 regions were amplified from genomic DNA by multiplex PCR using the deep immunoSEQ assay. For each cell subset, the extracted genomic DNA was distributed evenly across all wells of several immunoSEQ 96-well plates, and each plate served as one replicate. For unsorted PBMC, approximately 290 ng of genomic DNA, equivalent to around 33,000 T cell genomes, went into each replicate PCR. Ten immunoSEQ deep assay plates were used to sequence the unsorted PBMC genomic DNA. Purified libraries were measured with a Qubit 3.0 fluorometer, size-checked on a Bioanalyzer 2100, and measured again with the KAPA Library Quantification kit. Every immunoSEQ 96-well plate was sequenced on a dedicated single-read 150-cycle Illumina NextSeq 550 flow cell. The original pipeline was this. Because the immunoSEQ output included only junctional sequences and no quality scores, the filtering could not be the same as the filtering used for full-length reads. To assign V/J genes and CDR3, sequences were annotated using PyIR, a Python wrapper for IgBLAST v1.9, with IMGT germline references. Reads with weak V/J assignments (E-value above 1e-6), missing CDR3, stop codons, out-of-frame junctions, or ambiguous translated residues were removed. A V3J clonotype was defined by an identical inferred V gene, J gene, and CDR3 amino acid sequence. Percentage overlap between repertoires was calculated by dividing the number of shared unique clonotypes by the size of the smaller repertoire. Richness of each repertoire was evaluated using RTK rarefaction, the Chao1 estimator, and Recon v2.1 estimates of unobserved clonotypes. This immuneACCESS table, as held by TCRdb, lists in-frame sequences with V and J called but not all clones. Of the missing ones, under half trace to an unresolved V gene in checked studies; the others have no known cause. That table is the source of V, J and clone size, and D and trimming were worked out from the DNA. For this sample the table gives about 560,000 clones, of which roughly 72% were detected only once. The ten largest make up 9.5% to 15% of the sample.

As concerns this clone: Its antigen is currently not known. Per-base qualities were not stored, and no clone one base away is much larger.

The cysteine opens and the phenylalanine closes a CDR3 of 15 amino acids. The entry retains the CDR3 DNA only, 45 bases that are in frame from base 1. V is pared back by 2 bases and J by 5 bases, with 15 bases lying between the germline termini. Per the germline V gene, MNHNS is the CDR1 and SASEGT is the CDR2. The chain is encoded by TRBV6-1 joined to TRBJ1-2, and TRBD1 may be the D gene, going by 5 matching bases. Input material: PBMCs. The receptor was derived from a woman in her 40s in good health. Some clones in this sample may be carry-over from other donors' samples. The DNA sequence is TGTGCCAGCAGTGAATCTTGGGACGGGGGATATGGCTACACCTTC. The translation is CASSESWDGGYGYTF.